The clone carrying this T cell receptor (beta chain) was counted between two and nine times. Its antigen is as yet unknown. CDR3 length: 16 amino acids. V shed 1 base and J shed 5 bases, with 15 bases lying between them. Germline-derived CDR1 and CDR2 are SEHNR and FQNEAQ (reference sequence). The data belong to a study of T cell responses to AZD1222 COVID-19 vaccine. TCRdb's table, derived via immunoSEQ multiplex PCR, lists solely in-frame clones and lacks some. The sample includes about 150,000 clones, more than 80% of them seen just once. Study-wide results and limits: Seropositive AZD1222 recipients at baseline numbered only 5 or 6. Regions left unmutated in variants are reportedly the target of nearly half of spike-specific TCRs.

This clonotype originated in an adult in good health. The chain combines TRBV7-9 with TRBJ1-5; D uncertain. The material was peripheral blood, obtained on day 0 of AZD1222 vaccination. The chain's CDR3 is CASSLGEGEGDQPQHF. The CDR3 DNA reads as TGTGCCAGCAGCTTAGGAGAGGGCGAAGGTGATCAGCCCCAGCATTTT. The entire variable domain, with the rest obtained from reference TRBV7-9 and TRBJ1-5, is as follows: DTGVSQNPRHKITKRGQNVTFRCDPISEHNRLYWYRQTLGQGPEFLTYFQNEAQLEKSRLLSDRFSAERPKGSFSTLEIQRTEQGDSAMYLCASSLGEGEGDQPQHFGDGTRLSIL.